The rows below give T cell receptor beta chains drawn from one sample of a study of regulatory T cells in long-lasting Graves disease. TCRdb analysed the multiplex PCR reads with MiXCR anew, one entry per CDR3 protein. Here the sample spans more than 300,000 distinct CDR3 sequences, around 16% being singletons. These records were also assigned to another study, of T cells in Graves' hyperthyroidism and ophthalmopathy.

The sample here was peripheral blood mononuclear cells (PBMCs), taken at new diagnosis, from a patient treated with antithyroid drugs. Source of these receptors: a woman between 18 and 30 years old with Graves disease. Each CDR3 is given with its conserved first and last residue. The order of the fields is J gene, D gene, V gene, clone size, CDR3 DNA, CDR3 protein. The D gene is left open where the match is weak. Expanded clones are given a class, and other clones once, few, many or no size at all.

J gene: TRBJ1-1; D gene: NA; V gene: TRBV7-6; clone size: NA; CDR3 DNA: TGTGCCAGCAGCCCCGGGGGCGTTGAAGCTTTCTTT; CDR3 protein: CASSPGGVEAFF
J gene: TRBJ2-2; D gene: NA; V gene: TRBV10-3; clone size: few; CDR3 DNA: TGTGCCACACGACAGGACAAAGATTATACCGGGGAGCTGTTTTTT; CDR3 protein: CATRQDKDYTGELFF
J gene: TRBJ2-5; D gene: NA; V gene: TRBV29-1; clone size: few; CDR3 DNA: TGCAGCGTTGAAATGCGAGGGACCCGGGTTGGGACCCAGTACTTC; CDR3 protein: CSVEMRGTRVGTQYF
J gene: TRBJ2-7; D gene: NA; V gene: TRBV7-2; clone size: many; CDR3 DNA: TGTGCCAGCAGCTTAATACTATCTTCCGCGCGGGAGCAGTACTTC; CDR3 protein: CASSLILSSAREQYF
J gene: TRBJ1-1; D gene: NA; V gene: TRBV28; clone size: many; CDR3 DNA: TGTGCCAGCAGTTTCAGGGGCAGGGCTTTCTTT; CDR3 protein: CASSFRGRAFF
J gene: TRBJ2-1; D gene: NA; V gene: TRBV7-6; clone size: NA; CDR3 DNA: TGTGCCAGCAGCTTAGAGGTTTGGCCTGCACATGAGCAGTTCTTC; CDR3 protein: CASSLEVWPAHEQFF
J gene: TRBJ2-3; D gene: NA; V gene: TRBV7-9; clone size: many; CDR3 DNA: TGTGCCAGCAGCTTAGCGGTTAGCACTAGCACAGATACGCAGTATTTT; CDR3 protein: CASSLAVSTSTDTQYF
J gene: TRBJ1-1; D gene: NA; V gene: TRBV19; clone size: NA; CDR3 DNA: TGTGCCAGTAGTATTCGGTGGACTGAAGCTTTCTTT; CDR3 protein: CASSIRWTEAFF
J gene: TRBJ2-5; D gene: TRBD1; V gene: TRBV24-1; clone size: NA; CDR3 DNA: TGTGCCACCAGTGATCAAGACGAGGGGACAGGGGAGACCCAGTACTTC; CDR3 protein: CATSDQDEGTGETQYF
J gene: TRBJ2-5; D gene: TRBD2; V gene: TRBV6-1; clone size: few; CDR3 DNA: TGTGCCAGCAGTGATTGGGGACTAGCGGGGTCCCAAGAGACCCAGTACTTC; CDR3 protein: CASSDWGLAGSQETQYF
J gene: TRBJ2-3; D gene: TRBD2; V gene: TRBV7-8; clone size: many; CDR3 DNA: TGTGCCAGCAGCTTATTGCTAGCGGGGGGGAGCACAGATACGCAGTATTTT; CDR3 protein: CASSLLLAGGSTDTQYF
J gene: TRBJ2-3; D gene: TRBD2; V gene: TRBV4-2; clone size: NA; CDR3 DNA: TGTGCCAGCAGCCAAGATAAACTAGCGGGGAGCACAGATACGCAGTATTTT; CDR3 protein: CASSQDKLAGSTDTQYF
J gene: TRBJ1-6; D gene: NA; V gene: TRBV5-1; clone size: NA; CDR3 DNA: TGCGCCAGCAGCTTTATGGGGAGCACCTATAATTCACCCCTCCACTTT; CDR3 protein: CASSFMGSTYNSPLHF
J gene: TRBJ2-3; D gene: NA; V gene: TRBV11-2; clone size: once; CDR3 DNA: TGTGCCAGCAGCTTAGAGGTTTCCCACAATGAGCAGTATTTT; CDR3 protein: CASSLEVSHNEQYF
J gene: TRBJ2-4; D gene: TRBD2; V gene: TRBV5-1; clone size: NA; CDR3 DNA: TGCGCCAGCAGCTTAGACGGGAGGGCTGGCAAAAACATTCAGTACTTC; CDR3 protein: CASSLDGRAGKNIQYF
J gene: TRBJ2-6; D gene: NA; V gene: TRBV28; clone size: many; CDR3 DNA: TGTGCCAGCAGGAGATTTGGGGCCAACGTCCTGACTTTC; CDR3 protein: CASRRFGANVLTF
J gene: TRBJ2-3; D gene: TRBD2; V gene: TRBV9; clone size: many; CDR3 DNA: TGTGCCAGCAGCGTAGATCCTAGCGGGGGGCTCACAGATACGCAGTATTTT; CDR3 protein: CASSVDPSGGLTDTQYF
J gene: TRBJ2-1; D gene: NA; V gene: TRBV9; clone size: NA; CDR3 DNA: TGTGCCAGCAGCACCCCCTACAATGAGCAGTTCTTC; CDR3 protein: CASSTPYNEQFF
J gene: TRBJ2-1; D gene: NA; V gene: TRBV10-1; clone size: few; CDR3 DNA: TGCGCCAGCAGTGAGAACAGGTTCAATGAGCAGTTCTTC; CDR3 protein: CASSENRFNEQFF
J gene: TRBJ1-1; D gene: NA; V gene: TRBV20-1; clone size: many; CDR3 DNA: TGCAGTGCTATTCGAAACACTGAAGCTTTCTTT; CDR3 protein: CSAIRNTEAFF
J gene: TRBJ2-7; D gene: NA; V gene: TRBV10-3; clone size: NA; CDR3 DNA: TGTGCCATCAGTGAGGGGGGCCCGGGCACCTACGAGCAGTACTTC; CDR3 protein: CAISEGGPGTYEQYF
J gene: TRBJ1-1; D gene: TRBD1; V gene: TRBV10-3; clone size: few; CDR3 DNA: TGTGCCATCAGTGGCACAGGACAGGGAGGAGAAGCTTTCTTT; CDR3 protein: CAISGTGQGGEAFF
J gene: TRBJ2-3; D gene: NA; V gene: TRBV12-5; clone size: many; CDR3 DNA: TGTGCTAGTGGTCGCAGCCTTAGCACAGATACGCAGTATTTT; CDR3 protein: CASGRSLSTDTQYF
J gene: TRBJ1-2; D gene: NA; V gene: TRBV7-2; clone size: NA; CDR3 DNA: TGTGCCAGCAGTCTTACTTTCCCCAACTATGGCTACACCTTC; CDR3 protein: CASSLTFPNYGYTF
J gene: TRBJ1-1; D gene: NA; V gene: TRBV28; clone size: many; CDR3 DNA: TGTGCCAGCAGTTCCTGGACAGTCCAGAACACTGAAGCTTTCTTT; CDR3 protein: CASSSWTVQNTEAFF
J gene: TRBJ2-5; D gene: TRBD2; V gene: TRBV6-1; clone size: many; CDR3 DNA: TGTGCCAGCAGTGGGGGGGGACTAGCGGGGAGAGAGACCCAGTACTTC; CDR3 protein: CASSGGGLAGRETQYF